The 2 T cell receptor beta chains below all came from one sample that was sequenced in a study of T cells after somatic rescue of genetic block. The data were produced by immunoSEQ multiplex PCR, yet TCRdb's version contains in-frame clones alone and is incomplete. This table has tens of thousands of clones, roughly nine tenths appearing once. Sequences were obtained from peripheral blood mononuclear cells (PBMCs). The source of these receptors is a man aged 35 to 55.

This clone was seen just once. The rearrangement links TRBV10-3 to TRBJ1-6, with TRBD1 as a possible D gene (5 bases). The CDR3 contains 14 residues. The germline gives CDR1 ENHRY, CDR2 SYGVKD. V was shortened by 3 bases and J by 7 bases, with 10 bases between the two germline ends. The CDR3 is CAISDGGVNSPLHF. As DNA, the CDR3 is TGTGCCATCAGTGACGGGGGAGTCAATTCACCCCTCCACTTT.

The V and J genes are TRBV7-6 and TRBJ1-1; 8 positions agree with TRBD1. The CDR3 loop spans 16 amino acids. Germline assignment: CDR1 SGHVS and CDR2 FNYEAQ. The V gene end was trimmed by 5 bases and the J gene end by 0 bases; junction bases not matched to a gene: 8. The CDR3 loop is CASSLRTGSLNTEAFF. CDR3 bases: TGTGCCAGCAGCCTTCGGACAGGGTCGCTGAACACTGAAGCTTTCTTT.